This T cell receptor (beta chain) stems from a study of T cells in Graves' hyperthyroidism and ophthalmopathy. This clonotype has at least ten counts. Its specificity is not known. Each 10 ml fresh peripheral blood draw supplied the PBMCs. Authors of the study amplified TCR beta CDR3 regions from RNA transcripts. A set of HTBI primers served as the primers for a first-round RT-PCR of the TCR CDR3. TCRdb reanalysed the multiplex PCR reads using MiXCR and keeps one entry per CDR3 protein. In the table there are around 290,000 distinct CDR3 sequences, roughly 13% of which are singletons. Study results and caveats: Median prediction lead before ophthalmopathy onset was about 6.3 months with the model.

Germline V gives CDR1 MDHEN, CDR2 SYDVKM. The CDR3 contains 14 residues. The J segment lost 9 bases and the V segment lost 5 bases, leaving 7 bases of the junction unmatched. The clonotype was recovered from a woman between 25 and 40 years old with Graves' hyperthyroidism that later progressed to Graves' ophthalmopathy. The genes are TRBV28 and TRBJ2-1, with 10 bases aligning to TRBD1. Specimen: blood. CDR3 region: CASSEDRGQVEQFF. In DNA, the CDR3 is TGTGCCAGCAGTGAAGACAGGGGGCAGGTTGAGCAGTTCTTC.